These 30 T cell receptor beta chains share one sample of origin, sequenced in a study of CD8 T cells in ankylosing spondylitis. Whole-study results and caveats: A TCR beta motif made of 7 to 9 highly homologous variants seemed typical of ankylosing spondylitis blood.

No antigens are known for them. Each CDR3 protein gets one entry after TCRdb re-called the 5' RACE reads with MiXCR. The sample includes about 800,000 distinct CDR3 sequences, about 12% of them seen just once. The sequenced sample consisted of blood, either unsorted or a sorted T cell fraction (not recorded which). The receptors come from a male donor with ankylosing spondylitis.

V is TRBV10-3 and J is TRBJ2-7, with D possibly being TRBD1 or TRBD2 (5 bases each). The length of the CDR3 is 15 residues. CDR1 and CDR2 (germline): ENHRY, SYGVKD. Trimming removed 9 bases at V and 7 bases at J, with 25 bases between. The CDR3 DNA reads TGTGCCATTAGTTTTGGCGGACATCCGACGGGGGAGCAGTACTTC. The encoded protein is CAISFGGHPTGEQYF.

This clonotype was picked up one time. The chain is built from TRBV20-1 and TRBJ2-1, with a possible D match to TRBD2 (5 bases). This CDR3 region has 16 residues. CDR1 is DFQATT, CDR2 SNEGSKA, per germline (reference sequence). Trimming cost V 3 bases and J 5 bases, with 20 bases left between them. In DNA, the CDR3 is TGCAGTGCTAGGGGCCAGTCTCCGGGGTGGGACAATGAGCAGTTCTTC. Translated, it gives CSARGQSPGWDNEQFF.

The chain carries TRBV15 and TRBJ1-6; D uncertain. Germline V CDR1 and CDR2: LNHNV, YYDKDF (reference sequence). Trimming took 0 bases from V and 12 from J, leaving 9 bases between them. The CDR3 sequence is 13 residues long. The CDR3 nucleotides are TGTGCCACCAGCAGAGAGACGCGTGGACCCCTCCACTTT. This translates into CATSRETRGPLHF.

In its sample, this clonotype was seen many times. V is TRBV5-1 and J is TRBJ2-1; D unresolved. The CDR3 totals 13 residues. In germline, CDR1 is SGHRS, CDR2 YFSETQ. V lost 0 bases to trimming and J lost 8 bases, with 9 bases between them. CDR3 region: CASSLALSDEQFF. The CDR3 DNA follows: TGCGCCAGCAGCTTGGCCCTGAGCGATGAGCAGTTCTTC.

The chain couples TRBV9 to TRBJ2-6; D is undetermined. CDR1 and CDR2 (germline): SGDLS, YYNGEE. Trimming took off 0 bases at V and 0 bases at J, with 7 bases between the two ends. The CDR3 loop spans 16 amino acids. The CDR3 DNA is TGTGCCAGCAGCGTAGTCGGACCCTCTGGGGCCAACGTCCTGACTTTC. It specifies CASSVVGPSGANVLTF.

This clonotype was seen a handful of times. The V call is TRBV4-3, the J call TRBJ2-6, with TRBD1 as a possible D gene (5 bases). This CDR3 has 15 amino acids. Germline-derived CDR1 and CDR2 are LGHNA and YSLEER. V was pared by 7 bases and J by 4 bases, with 14 bases between. The CDR3 coding sequence is TGCGCCAGCACCGAACAGGCCGGCGGGGCCAACGTCCTGACTTTC. Amino acid sequence: CASTEQAGGANVLTF.

The chain is built from TRBV6-5 and TRBJ2-4; D is unclear. V gave up 0 bases and J gave up 12 bases, with 6 bases separating them. This CDR3 is 11 amino acids long. Germline lookup yields CDR1 MNHEY and CDR2 SVGAGI. As DNA, the CDR3 is TGTGCCAGCAGTTACTCGGGGAATCAGTACTTC. Amino acids: CASSYSGNQYF.

At least ten counts were recorded for this clonotype. The J gene is TRBJ1-2, the V gene TRBV6-5; tentative D call: TRBD1 (5 bases). V was trimmed by 0 bases and J by 0 bases, leaving 11 bases between them. CDR3 length: 16 residues. The germline V gene has CDR1 MNHEY and CDR2 SVGAGI. The CDR3 here is CASSYSAGRTNYGYTF. The CDR3 DNA follows: TGTGCCAGCAGTTACTCAGCGGGGCGGACTAACTATGGCTACACCTTC.

This clonotype has just a few counts. The chain has TRBV7-2 and TRBJ2-7, with 7 positions matching TRBD1. CDR1 SGHTA and CDR2 FQGNSA come from the germline V gene. This CDR3 is 15 amino acids long. With V trimmed by 4 bases and J by 6 bases, 12 bases remained unmatched. CDR3 protein: CASSSGRTGSIEQYF. DNA for the CDR3: TGTGCCAGCAGCTCGGGACGGACAGGCTCTATCGAGCAGTACTTC.

This clonotype was picked up many times. The chain couples TRBV18 to TRBJ2-7, with D hard to call. Trimming removed 1 base at V and 5 bases at J, with 6 bases between. CDR1 is KGHSH, CDR2 LQKENI, per germline. The CDR3 length is 12 residues. CDR3 nucleotides: TGTGCCAGCTCACCACGTCGTGACGAGCAGTACTTC. Translation: CASSPRRDEQYF. Combining the CDR3 with reference TRBV18 and TRBJ2-7 gives the whole variable domain NAGVMQNPRHLVRRRGQEARLRCSPMKGHSHVYWYRQLPEEGLKFMVYLQKENIIDESGMPKERFSAEFPKEGPSILRIQQVVRGDSAAYFCASSPRRDEQYFGPGTRLTVT.

The chain links TRBV20-1 to TRBJ1-1; D uncertain. Per germline, CDR1 DFQATT and CDR2 SNEGSKA (reference sequence). The V end was cut by 4 bases, the J end by 2 bases, with 11 bases between. This CDR3 comprises 13 residues. CDR3 sequence (DNA): TGCAGTGCTACCCCGGGAGTTAACACTGAAGCTTTCTTT. Encoded protein: CSATPGVNTEAFF.

J is TRBJ2-5 and V is TRBV7-2, with D unclear. V lost 5 bases and J 5 bases, leaving 18 bases between the germline ends. The CDR3 loop spans 15 amino acids. CDR1 SGHTA and CDR2 FQGNSA come from the germline V gene. CDR3 amino acids: CASSTRAPGGETQYF. CDR3 in DNA: TGTGCCAGCAGCACCCGGGCCCCCGGTGGGGAGACCCAGTACTTC.

The chain joins TRBV28 to TRBJ1-2, with 8 bases lining up with TRBD1. CDR3 length: 18 amino acids. The junction had 22 bases not matched to a gene; V was cut back by 6 bases and J by 7 bases. Germline V gene sequence: CDR1 MDHEN, CDR2 SYDVKM. CDR3 DNA sequence: TGTGCCAGCAGCTCAGGCTGGGGACAGGAGCTTCTACGATCTGGCTACACCTTC. This translates into CASSSGWGQELLRSGYTF.

The V gene is TRBV10-3, the J gene TRBJ2-5, with 10 bases lining up with TRBD1. Germline V lookup: CDR1 ENHRY, CDR2 SYGVKD. The CDR3 is 15 amino acids. Unmatched junction bases numbered 9, after V lost 6 bases and J lost 5 bases. CDR3 amino acids: CAIRDGDRGSETQYF. The CDR3 DNA reads as TGTGCCATCAGAGACGGGGACAGGGGAAGCGAGACCCAGTACTTC.

The sample holds a few counts of this clonotype. The rearrangement links TRBV18 to TRBJ2-1, with D uncertain. Germline-derived CDR1 and CDR2 are KGHSH and LQKENI. The CDR3 spans 16 residues. V lost 6 bases to trimming and J lost 8 bases, with 23 bases between them. The CDR3 region has the DNA TGTGCCAGCTCTCCAGCCCGACTGCCGGCGAGCGATGAGCAGTTCTTC. As protein: CASSPARLPASDEQFF.

This clonotype was seen ten or more times. The chain recombines TRBV5-1 with TRBJ2-7; 7 bases line up with TRBD1. The V segment lost 5 bases and the J segment 3 bases; nucleotides outside the gene matches: 11. Germline V lookup: CDR1 SGHRS, CDR2 YFSETQ. The CDR3 totals 15 residues. CDR3 bases: TGCGCCAGCAGTCGGCTCGGGACAGATTTCTACGAGCAGTACTTC. This translates into CASSRLGTDFYEQYF.

In its sample, this clonotype was seen many times. V is TRBV7-2 and J is TRBJ1-2, with TRBD1 identical over 8 bases. Germline V gives CDR1 SGHTA, CDR2 FQGNSA. The J segment lost 7 bases and the V segment lost 5 bases, leaving 9 bases of the junction unmatched. The CDR3 loop spans 14 amino acids. CDR3 in amino acids: CASSADRAVGGYTF. The CDR3 nucleotides read TGTGCCAGCAGCGCGGACAGGGCTGTGGGTGGCTACACCTTC. The variable domain in full, with the rest retrieved from reference TRBV7-2 and TRBJ1-2, is GAGVSQSPSNKVTEKGKDVELRCDPISGHTALYWYRQSLGQGLEFLIYFQGNSAPDKSGLPSDRFSAERTGGSVSTLTIQRTQQEDSAVYLCASSADRAVGGYTFGSGTRLTVV.

This clonotype appeared a few times. The CDR3 nucleotides are TGTGCCAGCAGTCGGACTAGCGGGAGCTTCACAGATACGCAGTATTTT. Translated: CASSRTSGSFTDTQYF. The chain has TRBV7-2 and TRBJ2-3; 13 nucleotides align to TRBD2. The CDR3 contains 16 residues. The V gene end was trimmed by 6 bases and the J gene end by 2 bases; junction bases not matched to a gene: 5. Germline V gene data show CDR1 as SGHTA and CDR2 as FQGNSA. Drawing the rest from reference TRBV7-2 and TRBJ2-3, the complete variable domain is GAGVSQSPSNKVTEKGKDVELRCDPISGHTALYWYRQSLGQGLEFLIYFQGNSAPDKSGLPSDRFSAERTGGSVSTLTIQRTQQEDSAVYLCASSRTSGSFTDTQYFGPGTRLTVL.

This clonotype was observed at least ten times. The chain is built from TRBV5-1 and TRBJ2-3; D is possibly TRBD1 or TRBD2 (6 bases each). Germline loops: CDR1 SGHRS, CDR2 YFSETQ. Trimming removed 0 bases at V and 5 bases at J, with 10 bases between. The CDR3 consists of 14 residues. In DNA form, the CDR3 reads TGCGCCAGCAGCTTGGGGGGGGCAGGAGATACGCAGTATTTT. As protein: CASSLGGAGDTQYF.

The CDR3 reads CASSPGAAGYTF. CDR3 nucleotides: TGCGCCAGCAGTCCAGGGGCCGCGGGCTACACCTTC. The J gene is TRBJ1-2, the V gene TRBV5-1; D is possibly TRBD1 (6 bases). This CDR3 spans 12 amino acids. The ends were cut back, 5 bases at V and 8 bases at J, with 13 bases in the middle. Germline V CDR1 and CDR2: SGHRS, YFSETQ. Based on the CDR3 plus reference TRBV5-1 and TRBJ1-2, the full variable domain is KAGVTQTPRYLIKTRGQQVTLSCSPISGHRSVSWYQQTPGQGLQFLFEYFSETQRNKGNFPGRFSGRQFSNSRSEMNVSTLELGDSALYLCASSPGAAGYTFGSGTRLTVV.

The chain employs TRBV4-2 and TRBJ2-7; 7 bases line up with TRBD2. V was clipped by 0 bases and J by 1 base; unmatched bases: 9. Per the germline V gene, CDR1 is LGHNA and CDR2 is YNFKEQ. The CDR3 loop spans 17 amino acids. The CDR3 DNA reads as TGTGCCAGCAGCCAAGAGGGGCAACGGGGGGTTTCCTACGAGCAGTACTTC. This translates into CASSQEGQRGVSYEQYF.

This clonotype showed up just a few times. This chain joins TRBV20-1 and TRBJ1-6; D might be TRBD1 (6 bases). Trimming stripped 0 bases from V and 0 bases from J, with 12 bases between. In germline, CDR1 is DFQATT, CDR2 SNEGSKA (reference sequence). The CDR3 contains 17 residues. CDR3 in DNA: TGCAGTGCTAGAGAGGGGGGCCGGAGCTCCTATAATTCACCCCTCCACTTT. It encodes CSAREGGRSSYNSPLHF.

The chain couples TRBV4-3 to TRBJ2-2, with 12 positions matching TRBD2. V gave up 0 bases and J gave up 6 bases; unmatched junction bases: 5. CDR1 is LGHNA and CDR2 is YSLEER in the germline V gene. CDR3 length: 17 residues. CDR3 nucleotide sequence: TGCGCCAGCAGCCAAGAAGCCCTAGCGGGGGGGTCCGGGGAGCTGTTTTTT. This gives the protein CASSQEALAGGSGELFF.

This clonotype was seen a few times. CDR3 in amino acids: CASSQDRDGWGSPLHF. DNA for the CDR3: TGTGCCAGCAGCCAAGATAGGGACGGATGGGGCTCACCCCTCCACTTT. V and J are TRBV3-1 and TRBJ1-6; perhaps TRBD1 as D (5 bases). Trimming cost V 0 bases and J 10 bases, with 16 bases left between them. The germline V gene encodes CDR1 LGHDT and CDR2 YNNKEL (reference sequence). The CDR3 has 16 amino acids.

This clonotype was seen a few times. CDR3 nucleotides: TGTGCCAGCAGTGGCACGGGGTACCAGCCCCAGCATTTT. This translates into CASSGTGYQPQHF. The chain has TRBV12-3 or TRBV12-4 and TRBJ1-5; D unresolved. The CDR3 length is 13 residues. V was shortened by 5 bases and J by 7 bases, with 12 bases between the two germline ends.

There are a few counts of this clonotype. The gene calls are TRBV20-1 and TRBJ1-1; perhaps TRBD1 as D (6 bases). Looked up from germline, CDR1 is DFQATT and CDR2 is SNEGSKA (reference sequence). This CDR3 is built from 16 residues. Trimming stripped 6 bases from V and 0 bases from J, with 20 bases between. CDR3 sequence: CSAVEGGEKLNTEAFF. The DNA for the CDR3 is TGCAGTGCCGTAGAGGGGGGCGAGAAGTTGAACACTGAAGCTTTCTTT.

This clonotype was detected a few times. This chain connects TRBV12-3 or TRBV12-4 to TRBJ1-2; D may be TRBD1 (6 bases). Trimming took 2 bases from V and 3 from J, leaving 10 bases between them. CDR3 length: 14 residues. CDR3 sequence (DNA): TGTGCCAGCAGTTTATGGGGGCAGGACTATGGCTACACCTTC. It translates to CASSLWGQDYGYTF.

This clonotype has only a few counts. V and J are TRBV28 and TRBJ2-3; 7 bases agree with TRBD1. CDR3 length: 15 amino acids. Trimming took 6 bases from V and 5 from J; bases not matched to a gene: 11. Per the germline V gene, CDR1 is MDHEN and CDR2 is SYDVKM. CDR3 sequence reads: CASSAPGTVEDTQYF. Written as DNA, the CDR3 is TGTGCCAGCAGCGCACCCGGGACAGTCGAAGATACGCAGTATTTT.

The chain uses TRBV20-1 and TRBJ2-6; unclear D gene. V lost 2 bases to trimming and J lost 4 bases, with 15 bases between them. CDR1 and CDR2 (germline): DFQATT, SNEGSKA (reference sequence). This CDR3 has 16 residues. Here the CDR3 reads CSARQSLGSGANVLTF. CDR3 coding DNA: TGCAGTGCTAGACAATCTCTTGGGTCCGGGGCCAACGTCCTGACTTTC.

The V gene is TRBV7-3, the J gene TRBJ1-1; D uncertain. This CDR3 spans 14 amino acids. V was shortened by 4 bases and J by 2 bases, with 11 bases between the two germline ends. Per the germline V gene, CDR1 is SGHTA and CDR2 is FQGTGA. The chain's CDR3 is CASSYGIGNTEAFF. CDR3 DNA sequence: TGTGCCAGCAGCTACGGCATCGGAAACACTGAAGCTTTCTTT.